A selection of T cell receptor beta chains follows, all from one sample in a study of blood T cell repertoires in COVID-19. Sequencing was performed with immunoSEQ multiplex PCR; in TCRdb, only in-frame clones are kept and a portion is missing. The sample comprises around 140,000 clones, approximately 88% of which are singletons, and about 1.5% rests with the top ten. Sequencing was done on a sample of peripheral blood. The receptors come from a woman aged 50 to 60 with acute or convalescent COVID-19. CDR3s include the opening cysteine and the closing phenylalanine or tryptophan. Fields, in order: V gene, J gene, clone size, D gene, CDR3 protein, CDR3 DNA. A D gene is named only where the DNA matches it firmly. Rows may omit the clone size; those that give it use once, few, many or a size class.

v_call: TRBV6-5; j_call: TRBJ1-1; clone_size: -; d_call: -; cdr3_aa: CASSYSKGIRTEAFF; cdr3_nt: TGTGCCAGCAGTTACTCGAAGGGGATAAGGACTGAAGCTTTCTTT
v_call: TRBV5-1; j_call: TRBJ2-7; clone_size: -; d_call: TRBD2; cdr3_aa: CASSLGGTSGSRYEQYF; cdr3_nt: TGCGCCAGCAGCTTGGGAGGGACTAGCGGGAGTAGGTACGAGCAGTACTTC
v_call: TRBV5-6; j_call: TRBJ1-3; clone_size: -; d_call: -; cdr3_aa: CASSNNRQANTIYF; cdr3_nt: TGTGCCAGCAGCAACAACAGACAAGCAAACACCATATATTTT
v_call: TRBV11-2; j_call: TRBJ2-3; clone_size: -; d_call: -; cdr3_aa: CASSLEGGAIVRTQYF; cdr3_nt: TGTGCCAGCAGCTTAGAGGGGGGGGCTATAGTCAGAACGCAGTATTTT
v_call: TRBV19; j_call: TRBJ1-5; clone_size: -; d_call: -; cdr3_aa: CASSLESSGFSQPQHF; cdr3_nt: TGTGCCAGTAGTCTCGAATCGTCGGGGTTTAGTCAGCCCCAGCATTTT
v_call: TRBV6-6; j_call: TRBJ2-3; clone_size: -; d_call: -; cdr3_aa: CASSRRQMISTDTQYF; cdr3_nt: TGTGCCAGCTCTAGGAGACAGATGATTAGCACAGATACGCAGTATTTT
v_call: TRBV27; j_call: TRBJ2-7; clone_size: -; d_call: TRBD1; cdr3_aa: CASSRDSPYEQYF; cdr3_nt: TGTGCCAGCAGTAGGGACAGCCCCTACGAGCAGTACTTC
v_call: TRBV24-1; j_call: TRBJ2-2; clone_size: -; d_call: TRBD1; cdr3_aa: CATSDPGQGDTGELFF; cdr3_nt: TGTGCCACCAGTGACCCGGGACAGGGGGACACCGGGGAGCTGTTTTTT
v_call: TRBV11-2; j_call: TRBJ1-2; clone_size: once; d_call: -; cdr3_aa: CASNLQGSDYGYTF; cdr3_nt: TGTGCCAGCAACCTTCAGGGATCGGACTATGGCTACACCTTC
v_call: TRBV5-1; j_call: TRBJ1-2; clone_size: -; d_call: TRBD1; cdr3_aa: CASSPGTAGYGYTF; cdr3_nt: TGCGCCAGCAGCCCAGGGACAGCCGGCTATGGCTACACCTTC
v_call: TRBV29-1; j_call: TRBJ1-6; clone_size: -; d_call: -; cdr3_aa: CSARTRWGSPLHF; cdr3_nt: TGCAGCGCCCGCACTAGGTGGGGTTCACCCCTCCACTTT
v_call: TRBV6-2/TRBV6-3; j_call: TRBJ2-5; clone_size: -; d_call: TRBD1; cdr3_aa: CASSYFTGTGGLTFRLETQYF; cdr3_nt: TGTGCCAGCAGTTACTTTACCGGGACAGGGGGCTTAACTTTTAGGTTGGAGACCCAGTACTTC
v_call: TRBV11-2; j_call: TRBJ1-6; clone_size: -; d_call: -; cdr3_aa: CASSQARGNSPLHF; cdr3_nt: TGTGCCAGCAGCCAAGCCCGGGGGAATTCACCCCTCCACTTT
v_call: TRBV7-3; j_call: TRBJ2-1; clone_size: -; d_call: TRBD2; cdr3_aa: CASSKGLAGYNEQFF; cdr3_nt: TGTGCCAGCAGCAAGGGACTAGCGGGATACAATGAGCAGTTCTTC
v_call: TRBV27; j_call: TRBJ1-2; clone_size: -; d_call: -; cdr3_aa: CASSPWGRNGYTF; cdr3_nt: TGTGCCAGCAGTCCCTGGGGGCGTAATGGCTACACCTTC
v_call: TRBV30; j_call: TRBJ1-6; clone_size: few; d_call: TRBD1; cdr3_aa: CAWSALGTGSSPLHF; cdr3_nt: TGTGCCTGGAGTGCCTTAGGGACAGGGAGTTCACCCCTCCACTTT
v_call: TRBV9; j_call: TRBJ2-2; clone_size: -; d_call: TRBD2; cdr3_aa: CASSVVLAGANTGELFF; cdr3_nt: TGTGCCAGCAGCGTAGTTCTAGCGGGCGCGAACACCGGGGAGCTGTTTTTT
v_call: TRBV20-1; j_call: TRBJ2-7; clone_size: once; d_call: TRBD2; cdr3_aa: CSASLASGGHEQYF; cdr3_nt: TGCAGTGCTAGTCTGGCTAGCGGGGGGCACGAGCAGTACTTC
v_call: TRBV19; j_call: TRBJ2-5; clone_size: -; d_call: TRBD1; cdr3_aa: CASIKDREETQYF; cdr3_nt: TGTGCCAGTATAAAAGACAGGGAAGAGACCCAGTACTTC
v_call: TRBV7-2; j_call: TRBJ1-2; clone_size: -; d_call: -; cdr3_aa: CASSLEAGLGYGYTF; cdr3_nt: TGTGCCAGCAGCTTAGAAGCAGGGTTAGGTTATGGCTACACCTTC
v_call: TRBV10-1; j_call: TRBJ1-2; clone_size: -; d_call: TRBD1; cdr3_aa: CASSDGQGTDGYTF; cdr3_nt: TGCGCCAGCAGCGACGGACAGGGGACAGATGGCTACACCTTC
v_call: TRBV9; j_call: TRBJ1-2; clone_size: -; d_call: TRBD1; cdr3_aa: CASSVGTGDGYTF; cdr3_nt: TGTGCCAGCAGCGTAGGGACAGGAGATGGCTACACCTTC
v_call: TRBV19; j_call: TRBJ1-3; clone_size: -; d_call: TRBD1; cdr3_aa: CASSLLGQLRGTIYF; cdr3_nt: TGTGCCAGTAGTCTCCTGGGACAGCTCCGGGGCACCATATATTTT
v_call: TRBV6-5; j_call: TRBJ1-5; clone_size: -; d_call: -; cdr3_aa: CASNRINQPQHF; cdr3_nt: TGTGCCAGCAACAGGATTAATCAGCCCCAGCATTTT
v_call: TRBV18; j_call: TRBJ1-1; clone_size: -; d_call: TRBD1; cdr3_aa: CASSRSDRGRMAFF; cdr3_nt: TGTGCCAGCTCACGGTCGGACAGGGGGCGGATGGCTTTCTTT